Listed below are T cell receptor beta chains from one sample, sequenced in a study of radiation and T cells in renal cell carcinoma. Assay: immunoSEQ multiplex PCR; the TCRdb copy retains only in-frame clones and omits some. Of over 15,000 clones listed, 50% to 70% are singletons. Here the sequenced sample was tumor tissue, taken from a patient whose treatment included radiotherapy and nephrectomy. These TCRs come from a man over 45 with renal cell carcinoma. Both conserved end residues are part of each CDR3. D genes are given only for firm matches. Clone size is not always given. Where it is, it says once, few, many or a class for expanded clones.

j_call clone_size d_call v_call cdr3_nt cdr3_aa
TRBJ2-1 many TRBD2 TRBV28 TGTGCCAGCAGAGGACTAGCGGGGACCTCCTACAATGAGCAGTTCTTC CASRGLAGTSYNEQFF
TRBJ1-1 medium-sized NA TRBV11-2 TGTGCCAGCAGCTTCGCACAGATGAACACTGAAGCTTTCTTT CASSFAQMNTEAFF
TRBJ1-1 NA NA TRBV7-9 TGTGCCAGCAGCTTAGGGACTGAAGCTTTCTTT CASSLGTEAFF
TRBJ1-5 medium-sized NA TRBV6-1 TGTGCCAGCAGTGAACGGGGAAGGGGAATCAATCAGCCCCAGCATTTT CASSERGRGINQPQHF
TRBJ2-7 once TRBD1 TRBV7-8 TGTGCCAGCAGCTTAGCCCCGGGACAGGAGGCGTTTGAGCAGTACTTC CASSLAPGQEAFEQYF
TRBJ1-5 once NA TRBV2 TGTGCCAGCAGGGCTGAAGGCAATCAGCCCCAGCATTTT CASRAEGNQPQHF
TRBJ2-5 NA NA TRBV11-1 TGTGCCAGCAGCTTAAGGCGGGGACTCCGCCAAGAGACCCAGTACTTC CASSLRRGLRQETQYF
TRBJ2-1 medium-sized NA TRBV28 TGTGCCAGCAGTTTAGCATACAATGAGCAGTTCTTC CASSLAYNEQFF
TRBJ2-5 NA TRBD2 TRBV11-1 TGTGCCAGCAGCTTAGGCAGCGGGGGGAACCAAGAGACCCAGTACTTC CASSLGSGGNQETQYF
TRBJ1-1 NA NA TRBV2 TGTGCCAGCAGTTCCGGGGCCGACCTTTTAGGAACTGAAGCTTTCTTT CASSSGADLLGTEAFF
TRBJ1-4 NA NA TRBV5-5 TGTGCCAGCAGCTGGGAGGCTTGGACTAATGAAAAACTGTTTTTT CASSWEAWTNEKLFF
TRBJ2-1 few TRBD2 TRBV7-2 TGTGCCAGCAGCCGTGGGACTACATCCTACAATGAGCAGTTCTTC CASSRGTTSYNEQFF
TRBJ1-1 NA TRBD1 TRBV18 TGTGCCAGCTCAAGGGGGACAGGGTTTTTAAACACTGAAGCTTTCTTT CASSRGTGFLNTEAFF
TRBJ2-3 NA NA TRBV4-2 TGTGCCAGCAGCCAAGAGAAGGTTGGGGATACGCAGTATTTT CASSQEKVGDTQYF
TRBJ1-4 NA TRBD1 TRBV2 TGTGCCAGCAGTGACCCGACAGGGCCTAATGAAAAACTGTTTTTT CASSDPTGPNEKLFF
TRBJ1-2 few TRBD1 TRBV19 TGTGCCAGTAGTAGAGAACACAGGGGTGGCTACACCTTC CASSREHRGGYTF
TRBJ1-4 NA NA TRBV4-1 TGCGCCAGCAGCCGATACAGTGCAACTAATGAAAAACTGTTTTTT CASSRYSATNEKLFF
TRBJ2-3 NA NA TRBV5-5 TGTGCCAGCAGCTTCTTGGGGACCCCGGGGAGCACAGATACGCAGTATTTT CASSFLGTPGSTDTQYF
TRBJ1-1 NA NA TRBV11-1 TGTGCCAGCAGCTTATTCTCCTTGGGCACTGAAGCTTTCTTT CASSLFSLGTEAFF
TRBJ2-2 NA NA TRBV5-6 TGTGCCAGCAGCGGGGGACTCCTAAAGGACACCGGGGAGCTGTTTTTT CASSGGLLKDTGELFF
TRBJ1-2 NA TRBD1 TRBV29-1 TGCAGCGTCCCGGACAGGGGTGGTGGCTATGGCTACACCTTC CSVPDRGGGYGYTF
TRBJ2-1 NA TRBD2 TRBV10-1 TGCGCCAGGAGACCCCTAGCGGGGTTTCGGGGGGCCTACAATGAGCAGTTCTTC CARRPLAGFRGAYNEQFF
TRBJ1-2 many NA TRBV27 TGTGCCAGCAGTTTATACCCGGTCTACTATGGCTACACCTTC CASSLYPVYYGYTF
TRBJ1-5 NA TRBD1 TRBV30 TGTGCCTGGAGTAGCAGGGGGCTTAGGGGCCGGCCCCAGCATTTT CAWSSRGLRGRPQHF
TRBJ2-7 once NA TRBV20-1 TGCAGTGCTAGACCAAATTACGAGCAGTACTTC CSARPNYEQYF
TRBJ1-6 NA NA TRBV2 TGTGCCAGCAGAGACCCAGGGATCTCCTATAATTCACCCCTCCACTTT CASRDPGISYNSPLHF
TRBJ1-4 few TRBD1 TRBV5-7 TGTGCCAGCAGCTTAAGGACAGGGTGGGCTAATGAAAAACTGTTTTTT CASSLRTGWANEKLFF
TRBJ2-7 NA NA TRBV15 TGTGCCACCAGCAGAGATAGCGATGGGCGGTTTCTCTCCTACGAGCAGTACTTC CATSRDSDGRFLSYEQYF
TRBJ2-5 NA NA TRBV7-3 TGTGCCAGCAGCCCCCAGGGTGGGGAGACCCAGTACTTC CASSPQGGETQYF
TRBJ2-7 NA TRBD1 TRBV6-1 TGTGCCAGCAGTGAAGGTACAGGGGGTTCCTACGAGCAGTACTTC CASSEGTGGSYEQYF
TRBJ2-2 NA NA TRBV5-1 TGCGCCAGCAGCTTGTTCTCCGAGGACACCGGGGAGCTGTTTTTT CASSLFSEDTGELFF
TRBJ2-5 NA NA TRBV7-8 TGTGCCAGCAGCTATGGGGGGCGCAAGGAGACCCAGTACTTC CASSYGGRKETQYF
TRBJ1-5 NA NA TRBV19 TGTGCCAGTAGTATAGATTTACTGCAGCCCCAGCATTTT CASSIDLLQPQHF
TRBJ1-1 NA NA TRBV7-6 TGTGCCAGCAGCTTATCCCCGACGTCCATGAACACTGAAGCTTTCTTT CASSLSPTSMNTEAFF
TRBJ1-1 NA NA TRBV6-5 TGTGCCAGCAGTTACTCAATAGGGGGGAACACTGAAGCTTTCTTT CASSYSIGGNTEAFF
TRBJ2-6 once NA TRBV5-4 TGTGCCAGCAGCTTAAGACGGACCTCTGGGGCCAACGTCCTGACTTTC CASSLRRTSGANVLTF
TRBJ1-2 few NA TRBV9 TGTGCCAGCAGCGTAGTTCAAGAGGGGGGCTACACCTTC CASSVVQEGGYTF
TRBJ2-5 few TRBD2 TRBV5-1 TGCGCCAGCGGCCCTAGCGGGAGTAACATACAGACCCAGTACTTC CASGPSGSNIQTQYF
TRBJ2-2 NA NA TRBV6-4 TGTGCCAGCAGTGACTCAGGGGATGGGACCGGGGAGCTGTTTTTT CASSDSGDGTGELFF
TRBJ2-3 NA NA TRBV9 TGTGCCAGCAGCGTAGATCGTGGGCTAGCGCCCACAGATACGCAGTATTTT CASSVDRGLAPTDTQYF
TRBJ1-2 NA NA TRBV6-5 TGTGCCAGCAGTACGGGGAACACCTATGGCTACACCTTC CASSTGNTYGYTF
TRBJ2-7 medium-sized TRBD1 TRBV11-2 TGTGCCAGCAGCTTATACAGGGGGTCCTACGAGCAGTACTTC CASSLYRGSYEQYF
TRBJ1-2 NA NA TRBV28 TGTGCCAGCAGTTTAGGTGGTCGTTATGGCTACACCTTC CASSLGGRYGYTF
TRBJ2-3 few NA TRBV19 TGTGCCAGTAGTATGGAGACAGGCTTAAACACAGATACGCAGTATTTT CASSMETGLNTDTQYF
TRBJ2-1 NA TRBD2 TRBV19 TGTGCCAGTAGTCCACTAGCGGGGAATTACAATGAGCAGTTCTTC CASSPLAGNYNEQFF
TRBJ2-2 NA TRBD1 TRBV29-1 TGCAGCGTTGAGGGGACAGGGGGGAACACCGGGGAGCTGTTTTTT CSVEGTGGNTGELFF
TRBJ2-7 NA NA TRBV5-3 TGTGCCAGAAGCTTGAAGCACTACGGGCAGTACTTC CARSLKHYGQYF
TRBJ1-2 medium-sized NA TRBV6-5 TGTGCCAGCAGTGTACAGGGAGGTACCTATGGCTACACCTTC CASSVQGGTYGYTF
TRBJ1-5 NA NA TRBV5-4 TGTGCCAGCAGCTGGATCGGCCAGCCCCAGCATTTT CASSWIGQPQHF
TRBJ2-7 NA TRBD2 TRBV30 TGTGCCTGGAGTGGGGGGGAGCGGGGGGGCCAAGAGGAGCAGTACTTC CAWSGGERGGQEEQYF
TRBJ2-1 NA NA TRBV5-1 TGCGCCAGCAGCTTGACCGGGAGTGAGCAGTTCTTC CASSLTGSEQFF
TRBJ2-7 NA TRBD1 TRBV2 TGTGCCAGCGAACCGGGACAGGGGGCTTACGAGCAGTACTTC CASEPGQGAYEQYF
TRBJ1-1 medium-sized TRBD1 TRBV9 TGTGCCAGCAGCAGGACAGGGAGGACTGAAGCTTTCTTT CASSRTGRTEAFF
TRBJ2-7 NA TRBD1 TRBV30 TGTGCCTGGAACCCGGGACAGGGGGTAATATGGAAAACCTACGAGCAGTACTTC CAWNPGQGVIWKTYEQYF
TRBJ1-1 few NA TRBV7-3 TGTGCCAGCAGCTCCGTCGGGTACACTGAAGCTTTCTTT CASSSVGYTEAFF
TRBJ2-2 NA NA TRBV29-1 TGCAGCGTTGAAACAGGGAGAGACACCGGGGAGCTGTTTTTT CSVETGRDTGELFF